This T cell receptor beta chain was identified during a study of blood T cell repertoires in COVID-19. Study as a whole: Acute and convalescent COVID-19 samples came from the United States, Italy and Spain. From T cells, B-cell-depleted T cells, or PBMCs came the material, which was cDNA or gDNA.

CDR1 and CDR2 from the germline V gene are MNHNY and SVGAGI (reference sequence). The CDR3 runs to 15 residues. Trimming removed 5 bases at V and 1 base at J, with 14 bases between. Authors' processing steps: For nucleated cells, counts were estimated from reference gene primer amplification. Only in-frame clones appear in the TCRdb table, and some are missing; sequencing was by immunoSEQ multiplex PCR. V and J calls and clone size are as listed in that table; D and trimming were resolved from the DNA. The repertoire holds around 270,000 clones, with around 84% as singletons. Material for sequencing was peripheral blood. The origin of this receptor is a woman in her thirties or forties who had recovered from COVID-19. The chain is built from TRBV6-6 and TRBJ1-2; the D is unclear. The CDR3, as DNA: TGTGCCAGCAGTCGACGACACGAACTTAACTATGGCTACACCTTC. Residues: CASSRRHELNYGYTF.